This is a list of T cell receptor beta chains from one sample in a study of regulatory T cells in long-lasting Graves disease. Each CDR3 protein gets one entry after TCRdb re-called the multiplex PCR reads with MiXCR. The sample shows about 470,000 distinct CDR3 sequences, about 15% of them seen only once. This sample was also put to use in a study of T cells in Graves' hyperthyroidism and ophthalmopathy.

Here the sequenced sample was peripheral blood mononuclear cells (PBMCs), taken at new diagnosis, from a patient treated with antithyroid drugs. The source of these receptors is a woman in her twenties or thirties with Graves disease. Each CDR3 is given with its conserved first and last residue. A D gene is named only where the DNA matches it firmly. Rows give clone size only sometimes, using once, few, many, or a class for an expanded clone.

V,size,J,D,DNA,CDR3
TRBV9,many,TRBJ2-7,TRBD1,TGTGCCAGCAGCGTAGGAGGGGAGACAGGGTACTACGAGCAGTACTTC,CASSVGGETGYYEQYF
TRBV2,few,TRBJ2-7,.,TGTGCCAGCAGTGAAGGCGGACGGTCCTACGAGCAGTACTTC,CASSEGGRSYEQYF
TRBV15,many,TRBJ1-5,TRBD1,TGTGCCACCAGCAAGGACAGGGGACACAATCAGCCCCAGCATTTT,CATSKDRGHNQPQHF
TRBV20-1,medium-sized,TRBJ2-7,.,TGCAGTGCCTCGGCGGAAGCGTCTTACTACGAGCAGTACTTC,CSASAEASYYEQYF
TRBV27,.,TRBJ2-3,TRBD1,TGTGCCAGCAGTTTATCCCTAGGACAGGGGACAGATACGCAGTATTTT,CASSLSLGQGTDTQYF
TRBV19,few,TRBJ1-2,.,TGTGCCAGTACACGCTTAGGATTTAACTATGGCTACACCTTC,CASTRLGFNYGYTF
TRBV18,many,TRBJ2-1,TRBD1,TGTGCCAGCTCACGTGGAGAAGACAGGGGTTTTTACAATGAGCAGTTCTTC,CASSRGEDRGFYNEQFF
TRBV4-1,.,TRBJ1-3,.,TGCGCCAGCAGCCAAGATGCCTCGAGGGGGTCTGGAAACACCATATATTTT,CASSQDASRGSGNTIYF
TRBV24-1,few,TRBJ2-1,TRBD1,TGTGCCACCAATTCCAATTCAGCAGGGGGCAATGAGCAGTTCTTC,CATNSNSAGGNEQFF
TRBV10-3,.,TRBJ2-1,.,TGTGCCATCAGTGAACAGGGAGGCTCCTACAATGAGCAGTTCTTC,CAISEQGGSYNEQFF
TRBV7-8,many,TRBJ2-7,.,TGTGCCAGCAGCTTAGGACGATCCGCAGGCGGCTACGAGCAGTACTTC,CASSLGRSAGGYEQYF
TRBV7-9,many,TRBJ1-2,TRBD1,TGTGCCAGCAGCTCGGGACAGATTGGTGGCTACACCTTC,CASSSGQIGGYTF
TRBV30,many,TRBJ1-2,.,TGTGCCTGGAGGAGGGAGGCAGTCAATGGCTACACCTTC,CAWRREAVNGYTF
TRBV27,many,TRBJ2-5,.,TGTGCCAGCAGTTCCTACAGCGGCGGGGAGACCCAGTACTTC,CASSSYSGGETQYF
TRBV6-2/TRBV6-3,few,TRBJ2-7,TRBD1,TGTGCCAGCAAGAAGGGACAGGGGGACCCCTACGAGCAGTACTTC,CASKKGQGDPYEQYF
TRBV18,few,TRBJ2-1,.,TGTGCCAGCTCACCAATGGCAAGCCATGAGCAGTTCTTC,CASSPMASHEQFF
TRBV7-9,few,TRBJ2-5,.,TGTGCCAGCCTGAAAACGGATCAAGAGACCCAGTACTTC,CASLKTDQETQYF
TRBV6-5,.,TRBJ2-1,TRBD2,TGTGCCAGCAGTTCTTTGACTAGCGGGCTCTCCTACAATGAGCAGTTCTTC,CASSSLTSGLSYNEQFF
TRBV12-3/TRBV12-4,many,TRBJ2-3,.,TGTGCCAGCGGTACGCAGTATTTT,CASGTQYF
TRBV5-4,.,TRBJ1-4,TRBD1,TGTGCCAGCAGCTCGGGACAGCGGAATGAAAAACTGTTTTTT,CASSSGQRNEKLFF
TRBV5-1,many,TRBJ2-3,TRBD2,TGCGCCAGCAGCTTGCCCGGGACTAGCGGAGGTATCACAGATACGCAGTATTTT,CASSLPGTSGGITDTQYF
TRBV28,many,TRBJ2-7,TRBD1,TGTGCCAGCAGTTTATGGGGACAGGCAGGCGAGCAGTACTTC,CASSLWGQAGEQYF
TRBV10-3,many,TRBJ2-7,.,TGTGCCACCGGGGGACATGCCTCCTACGAGCAGTACTTC,CATGGHASYEQYF
TRBV9,few,TRBJ2-2,TRBD2,TGTGCCAGCAGCTTGCCGACTAGCGCCGGGGAGCTGTTTTTT,CASSLPTSAGELFF
TRBV11-2,many,TRBJ2-3,.,TGTGCCAGCAGCTCCAACGGAGTCGGAGATACGCAGTATTTT,CASSSNGVGDTQYF
TRBV10-3,many,TRBJ2-3,TRBD2,TGTGCCATCAGTGAGGGAGAAGCGGGAGGGCCCGCGGATACGCAGTATTTT,CAISEGEAGGPADTQYF